This T cell receptor beta chain came from a study of T cell responses to AZD1222 COVID-19 vaccine. Notes on the study in general: White British ancestry dominated among donors, who included more females, and clonal diversity was possibly underestimated.

The CDR3 is 15 amino acids. J lost 4 bases, V lost 2 bases, and 5 bases had no gene match. Germline CDR1 is MNHNS and CDR2 is SASEGT. A remark on this clone: Its antigen is not identified.

TCRdb's table, derived via immunoSEQ multiplex PCR, lists solely in-frame clones and lacks some. The table has approximately 150,000 clones, about 91% seen once; the top ten hold more than 1.3%. The specimen comprised peripheral blood, sampled on day 0 of AZD1222 vaccination. This clonotype was sampled from an adult in good health. The J gene is TRBJ2-5, the V gene TRBV6-1; 9 nucleotides agree with TRBD1. The CDR3: CASSENRGLVETQYF. CDR3 DNA: TGTGCCAGCAGTGAAAACAGGGGGCTTGTAGAGACCCAGTACTTC.